Following are 15 T cell receptor beta chains from one sample sequenced in a study of blood T cell repertoires in COVID-19. Here immunoSEQ multiplex PCR was the method, and the copy in TCRdb shows in-frame clones only, minus some. The sample lists about 140,000 clones, 85% to 90% seen once, with about 37% in the top ten. The sample comprised peripheral blood. These TCRs come from a man between 50 and 59 years old who had recovered from COVID-19.

V and J are TRBV19 and TRBJ2-1; TRBD2 matches at 7 bases. Trimming took 3 bases from V and 6 from J; bases not matched to a gene: 8. The CDR3 has 15 amino acids. Germline assignment: CDR1 LNHDA and CDR2 SQIVND (reference sequence). The DNA for the CDR3 is TGTGCCAGTAGTATCGGCGGGGGTCTATTCAATGAGCAGTTCTTC. This translates into CASSIGGGLFNEQFF. Based on the CDR3 plus reference TRBV19 and TRBJ2-1, the full variable domain is DGGITQSPKYLFRKEGQNVTLSCEQNLNHDAMYWYRQDPGQGLRLIYYSQIVNDFQKGDIAEGYSVSREKKESFPLTVTSAQKNPTAFYLCASSIGGGLFNEQFFGPGTRLTVL.

J is TRBJ2-1 and V is TRBV5-1, with 8 positions matching TRBD2. This CDR3 has 14 amino acids. The J segment lost 1 base and the V segment lost 7 bases, leaving 4 bases of the junction unmatched. The germline V gene encodes CDR1 SGHRS and CDR2 YFSETQ. CDR3 region: CASQLAESYNEQFF. For the CDR3, the DNA is TGCGCCAGCCAACTAGCGGAGTCCTACAATGAGCAGTTCTTC.

This clone showed up just once. The chain couples TRBV6-5 to TRBJ1-2; 9 bases are shared with TRBD1. Germline assignment: CDR1 MNHEY and CDR2 SVGAGI. The CDR3 runs 13 residues. After removal of 6 bases from V and 6 bases from J, the junction contained 5 bases not matched to a gene. The CDR3 nucleotides are TGTGCCAGCAGGGGACAGGGTGCAGATGGCTACACCTTC. Its translation is CASRGQGADGYTF.

The sample holds one count of this clone. Its ends do not fully match the called genes, so a read error is possible. V and J are TRBV7-7 and TRBJ2-3, with TRBD2 identical over 8 bases. Germline-derived CDR1 and CDR2 are SSHAT and FNYEAQ (reference sequence). This CDR3 contains 14 residues. CDR3: CASSRGGTTDTQYF. Here the CDR3 DNA reads TGTGCTAGCAGCCGCGGGGGGACCACAGATACGCAGTATTTT. The full variable domain, with the rest looked up from reference TRBV7-7 and TRBJ2-3, is GAGVSQSPRYKVTKRGQDVTLRCDPISSHATLYWYQQALGQGPEFLTYFNYEAQPDKSGLPSDRFSAERPEGSISTLTIQRTEQRDSAMYRCASSRGGTTDTQYFGPGTRLTVL.

The chain is built from TRBV13 and TRBJ2-5; possible D gene TRBD1, 5 bases. Germline V gene sequence: CDR1 PRHDT, CDR2 FYEKMQ (reference sequence). Trimming took 5 bases from V and 2 from J, leaving 12 bases between them. This CDR3 spans 14 amino acids. The chain's CDR3 is CASSGPTEQETQYF. The CDR3, as DNA: TGTGCCAGCAGCGGACCGACAGAACAAGAGACCCAGTACTTC.

The genes are TRBV23-1 and TRBJ2-7; a weak D match, TRBD1 (6 bases). TRBV23-1 is flagged as an ORF with uncertain function. Deletions cut 6 bases from V and 4 bases from J, with 10 bases between. The CDR3 sequence is 12 residues long. The CDR3 loop reads CASRTGSYEQYF. The CDR3 DNA sequence: TGCGCCAGCAGGACAGGTTCGTACGAGCAGTACTTC.

This clone has a handful of counts. The chain combines TRBV19 with TRBJ2-3; unclear D gene. The V gene lost 3 bases and the J gene lost 6 bases, with 16 bases spanning the gap. Germline V gene data show CDR1 as LNHDA and CDR2 as SQIVND (reference sequence). CDR3 length equals 15 residues. The CDR3, as DNA: TGTGCCAGTAGTATTCCCGTAAATGGTGAGGATACGCAGTATTTT. Protein sequence: CASSIPVNGEDTQYF.

The sample holds a few counts of this clone. The chain combines TRBV10-1 with TRBJ1-2; 12 bases line up with TRBD1. The CDR3 length is 14 residues. V lost 6 bases, J lost 6 bases, and 5 bases stayed unmatched. Germline CDR1 and CDR2: WNHNN and SYGVQD (reference sequence). The CDR3: CASSAGTGGNGYTF. The CDR3 coding sequence is TGCGCCAGCAGCGCCGGGACAGGGGGCAATGGCTACACCTTC.

The chain joins TRBV7-3 to TRBJ2-2; 10 bases agree with TRBD2. V trimming: 6 bases; J trimming: 1 base; junction bases outside the gene matches: 5. This CDR3 is built from 16 residues. Germline lookup yields CDR1 SGHTA and CDR2 FQGTGA. The chain's CDR3 is CASRDPSGGNTGELFF. For the CDR3, the DNA is TGTGCCAGCAGGGACCCTAGCGGGGGGAACACCGGGGAGCTGTTTTTT.

The chain has TRBV5-6 and TRBJ1-2, with D perhaps TRBD1 (5 bases). The length of the CDR3 is 13 residues. Germline assignment: CDR1 SGHDT and CDR2 YYEEEE. Trimming shortened V by 6 bases and J by 2 bases, and 11 bases separated the two germline ends. The CDR3 nucleotides read TGTGCCAGCACCCCAAACAGGAACTATGGCTACACCTTC. Protein product: CASTPNRNYGYTF. Variable domain in full (rest from reference TRBV5-6 and TRBJ1-2): DAGVTQSPTHLIKTRGQQVTLRCSPKSGHDTVSWYQQALGQGPQFIFQYYEEEERQRGNFPDRFSGHQFPNYSSELNVNALLLGDSALYLCASTPNRNYGYTFGSGTRLTVV.

The J gene is TRBJ2-1, the V gene TRBV18; D perhaps matches TRBD1 (5 bases). The CDR3 is made up of 15 amino acids. Trimming removed 4 bases at V and 8 bases at J, with 18 bases between. Germline-derived CDR1 and CDR2 are KGHSH and LQKENI. CDR3 residues: CASSQSLIGEHEQFF. CDR3 in DNA: TGTGCCAGCTCACAGAGCTTGATAGGGGAACATGAGCAGTTCTTC.

This rearrangement joins TRBV7-2 to TRBJ2-1, with 12 bases matching TRBD1. Germline V gives CDR1 SGHTA, CDR2 FQGNSA. The CDR3 has 18 amino acids. V lost 4 bases and J lost 2; bases outside the gene matches: 9. CDR3 sequence reads: CASSWDRGPPGPYNEQFF. In DNA form, the CDR3 reads TGTGCCAGCAGCTGGGACAGGGGGCCACCCGGTCCCTACAATGAGCAGTTCTTC.

DNA for the CDR3: TGTGCCAGCTCACCAATTAGGGAGGTCGCGGGACAGGGTAGTTCTCAAGCTTTCTTT. Translated: CASSPIREVAGQGSSQAFF. The V call is TRBV18, the J call TRBJ1-1, with 9 bases matching TRBD1. The CDR3 is 19 amino acids. Germline V gene lookup returns CDR1 KGHSH and CDR2 LQKENI. V shed 2 bases and J 9 bases; nucleotides not matched to a gene: 22.

The chain has TRBV9 and TRBJ2-1, with 8 nucleotides matching TRBD1. The V gene's germline CDR1 is SGDLS and CDR2 YYNGEE. The CDR3 is made up of 14 amino acids. V lost 4 bases, J lost 8 bases, and 8 bases stayed unmatched. The CDR3 region has the DNA TGTGCCAGCAGCACCGGACAGGGTTTCGATGAGCAGTTCTTC. Translated, it gives CASSTGQGFDEQFF.

The rearrangement joins TRBV9 to TRBJ1-5; TRBD1 aligns across 8 bases. Unmatched junction bases numbered 7, after V lost 5 bases and J lost 6 bases. The germline gives CDR1 SGDLS, CDR2 YYNGEE. The CDR3 runs 14 residues. The DNA of the CDR3 is TGTGCCAGCAGTATACAGGGGGATGGTCAGCCCCAGCATTTT. Encoded protein: CASSIQGDGQPQHF.